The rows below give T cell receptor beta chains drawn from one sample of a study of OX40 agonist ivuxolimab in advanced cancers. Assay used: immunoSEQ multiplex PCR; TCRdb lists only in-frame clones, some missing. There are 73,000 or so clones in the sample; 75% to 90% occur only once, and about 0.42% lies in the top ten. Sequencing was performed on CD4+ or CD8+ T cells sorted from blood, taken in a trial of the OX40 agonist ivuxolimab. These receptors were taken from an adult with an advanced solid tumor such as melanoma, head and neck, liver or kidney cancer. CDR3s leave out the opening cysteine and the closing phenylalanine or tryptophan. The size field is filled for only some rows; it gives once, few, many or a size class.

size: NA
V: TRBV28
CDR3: ASSFLGSPTNEKLF

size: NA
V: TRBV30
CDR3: AWRIRASGNTIY

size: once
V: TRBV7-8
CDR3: AIQGAVSGANVLT

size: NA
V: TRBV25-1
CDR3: ASSSGGPMNTEAF

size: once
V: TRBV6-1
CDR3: ASSARDSAYTGELF

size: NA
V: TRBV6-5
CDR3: ASTPSGLHYEQY

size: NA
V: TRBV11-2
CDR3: ASSFPQYRSGNTIY

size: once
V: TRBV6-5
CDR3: ASSYSQGAEKLF

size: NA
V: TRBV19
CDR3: ASNHLGTGPKAEAF

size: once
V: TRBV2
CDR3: ASTIGGANQPQH

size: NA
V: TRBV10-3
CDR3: AISETLSSYEQY

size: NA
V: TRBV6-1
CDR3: ASSDDGVTGELF

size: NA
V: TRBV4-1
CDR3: ASSQDSEGLNYGYT

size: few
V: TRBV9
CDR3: ASSVAGMNTEAF